The clone carrying this TCR beta chain appeared once. Positive CCR7 selection of CD45RO-negative cells yielded the naive CD8 cells, and terminally differentiated effector memory CD45RA+ cells were excluded. The data derive from a study of shared clonotypes between healthy human individuals. Study in general: In total, the donors were a couple of women and a few men aged 18 to 49.

The method was immunoSEQ multiplex PCR; TCRdb's version includes in-frame clones alone and lacks a portion of them. The data hold about 2,200,000 clones, with 93% observed a single time. The origin of this receptor is a man younger than 35 in good health. Some clones in this sample may be carry-over from other donors' samples. Sequenced sample: naive CD8+ T cells from PBMCs.

The CDR3 here is CSDQPTGSRGGYTF. The CDR3 DNA reads as TGCAGCGACCAGCCGACAGGGTCTCGTGGGGGCTACACCTTC. This sequence joins TRBV29-1 and TRBJ1-2; the match to TRBD1 covers 7 bases. CDR1 SQVTM and CDR2 ANQGSEA come from the germline V gene. The CDR3 covers 14 residues. The V segment lost 7 bases and the J segment 8 bases; nucleotides outside the gene matches: 16.